The present T cell receptor beta chain was sequenced within a study of shared clonotypes between healthy human individuals. There are 15 residues in the CDR3. Looked up from germline, CDR1 is SGHTA and CDR2 is FQGNSA. V lost 2 bases and J 2 bases, leaving 12 bases between the germline ends. The table came from immunoSEQ multiplex PCR; TCRdb's copy has only in-frame clones and leaves some out. Of about 320,000 clones listed, roughly 84% were seen once; the top ten hold 15% to 20%. This TCR was sampled from a man aged 18 to 30 in good health. The chain carries TRBV7-2 and TRBJ1-2; D unclear. Material: memory CD8+ T cells sorted from blood. Subset defined: CD45RO+ cells pooled with CCR7-negative TemRA cells. In nucleotides, the CDR3 is TGTGCCAGCAGCTTAATAAGGGTGAAGAACTATGGCTACACCTTC. Protein: CASSLIRVKNYGYTF.